This T cell receptor beta chain was observed in a study of blood T cell repertoires in COVID-19. Overall study context: Acute and convalescent COVID-19 samples came from the United States, Italy and Spain.

Measured with immunoSEQ multiplex PCR; TCRdb has only the in-frame clones, and not every one. Here the sample spans 100,000 to 150,000 clones, roughly 74% being singletons. Germline V gene lookup returns CDR1 MDHEN and CDR2 SYDVKM. There are 17 residues in the CDR3. J lost 4 bases, V lost 8 bases, and 12 bases had no gene match. The source material was peripheral blood. The chain uses TRBV28 and TRBJ2-1; 12 bases are shared with TRBD2. This receptor was obtained from a man older than 75 with COVID-19, enrolled during active disease. The CDR3 DNA sequence: TGTGCCAGCGCAGGACACGGACTAGCGGGGCGATACAATGAGCAGTTCTTC. This sequence encodes CASAGHGLAGRYNEQFF.